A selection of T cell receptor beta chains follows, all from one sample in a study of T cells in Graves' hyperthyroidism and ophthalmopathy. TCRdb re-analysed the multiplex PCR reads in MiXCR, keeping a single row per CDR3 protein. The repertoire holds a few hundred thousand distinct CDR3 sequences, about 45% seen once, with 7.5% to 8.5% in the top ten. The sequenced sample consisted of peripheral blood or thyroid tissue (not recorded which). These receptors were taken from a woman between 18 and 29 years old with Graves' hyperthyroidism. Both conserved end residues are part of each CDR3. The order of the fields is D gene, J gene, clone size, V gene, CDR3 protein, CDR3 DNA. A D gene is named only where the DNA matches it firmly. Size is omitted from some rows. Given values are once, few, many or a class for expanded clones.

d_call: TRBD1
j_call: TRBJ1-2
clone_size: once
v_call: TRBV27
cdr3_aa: CASSPAGTGYYGYTF
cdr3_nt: TGTGCCAGCAGTCCAGCCGGGACAGGGTACTATGGCTACACCTTC

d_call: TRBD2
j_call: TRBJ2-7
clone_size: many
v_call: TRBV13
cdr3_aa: CASSLRLAFRDEQYF
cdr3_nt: TGTGCCAGCAGCTTAAGACTAGCTTTCCGCGACGAGCAGTACTTC

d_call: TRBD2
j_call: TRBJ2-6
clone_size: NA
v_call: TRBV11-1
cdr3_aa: CASSGAGLQGSGANVLTF
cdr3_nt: TGTGCCAGCAGCGGAGCGGGACTCCAGGGTTCCGGGGCCAACGTCCTGACTTTC

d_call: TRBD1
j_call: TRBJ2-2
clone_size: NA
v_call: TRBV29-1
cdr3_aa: CSVEDRTGDTGELFF
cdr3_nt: TGCAGCGTTGAAGATAGGACAGGGGACACCGGGGAGCTGTTTTTT

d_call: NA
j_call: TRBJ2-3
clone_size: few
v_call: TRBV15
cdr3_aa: CATSRDTVVRGGDTQYF
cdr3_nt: TGTGCCACCAGCAGAGATACGGTTGTTCGGGGCGGGGATACGCAGTATTTT

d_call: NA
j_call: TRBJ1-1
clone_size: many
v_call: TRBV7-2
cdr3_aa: CASSSGRARTEAFF
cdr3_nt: TGTGCCAGCAGCTCCGGGAGGGCGCGCACTGAAGCTTTCTTT

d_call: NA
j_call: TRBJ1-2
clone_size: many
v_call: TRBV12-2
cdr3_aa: CASRLTPNYGYTF
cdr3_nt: TGTGCAAGTCGCTTGACACCTAACTATGGCTACACCTTC

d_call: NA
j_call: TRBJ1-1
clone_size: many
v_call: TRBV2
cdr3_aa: CASSVVGPLRF
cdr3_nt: TGTGCCAGCAGCGTCGTGGGGCCCCTGCGCTTT

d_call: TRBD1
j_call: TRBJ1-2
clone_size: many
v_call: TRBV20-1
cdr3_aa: CSANYPGTGTLKDGYTF
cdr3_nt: TGCAGTGCAAACTATCCCGGGACAGGAACCTTAAAAGATGGCTACACCTTC

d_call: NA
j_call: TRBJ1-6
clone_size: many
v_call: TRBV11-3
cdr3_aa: CASSLDRGARSPLHF
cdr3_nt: TGTGCCAGCAGCTTAGATCGGGGCGCTCGATCACCCCTCCACTTT

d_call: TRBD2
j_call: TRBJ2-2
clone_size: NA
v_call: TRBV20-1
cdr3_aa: CSAPLAGGPVNELFF
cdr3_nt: TGCAGTGCTCCTCTAGCGGGAGGGCCGGTAAATGAGCTGTTTTTT

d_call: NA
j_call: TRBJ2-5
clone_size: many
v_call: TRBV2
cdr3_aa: CASSEAGDRETQYF
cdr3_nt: TGTGCCAGCAGTGAAGCCGGGGATAGGGAGACCCAGTACTTC

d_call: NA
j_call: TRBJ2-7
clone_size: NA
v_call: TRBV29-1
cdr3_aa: CSVTGVGGYTFDYEQYF
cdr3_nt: NA